This is a list of T cell receptor beta chains from one sample in a study of cytomegalovirus exposure and HLA in healthy donors. The data were produced by immunoSEQ multiplex PCR, yet TCRdb's version contains in-frame clones alone and is incomplete. This table has about 70,000 clones, around two thirds appearing once. Source material: PBMCs. Receptors were obtained from a human donor in good health. CDR3s include the opening cysteine and the closing phenylalanine or tryptophan. D genes are given only for firm matches. Rows give clone size only sometimes, using once, few, many, or a class for an expanded clone.

v_gene: TRBV29-1
j_gene: TRBJ2-3
d_gene: TRBD2
abundance: -
CDR3aa: CSVEGRLAGVPDTQYF
CDR3nt: TGCAGCGTTGAAGGGCGGCTAGCGGGAGTTCCAGATACGCAGTATTTT

v_gene: TRBV6-5
j_gene: TRBJ1-2
d_gene: -
abundance: -
CDR3aa: CASSYSPRGNGYTF
CDR3nt: TGTGCCAGCAGTTACTCTCCCAGGGGCAATGGCTACACCTTC

v_gene: TRBV4-1
j_gene: TRBJ1-5
d_gene: -
abundance: -
CDR3aa: CASSQKTEGNQPQHF
CDR3nt: TGCGCCAGCAGCCAAAAGACAGAAGGCAATCAGCCCCAGCATTTT

v_gene: TRBV6-5
j_gene: TRBJ1-2
d_gene: TRBD1
abundance: -
CDR3aa: CASSHRDRGPGYTF
CDR3nt: TGTGCCAGCAGTCACCGGGACAGGGGGCCCGGCTACACCTTC

v_gene: TRBV19
j_gene: TRBJ2-5
d_gene: TRBD1
abundance: many
CDR3aa: CASSTTGGWETQYF
CDR3nt: TGTGCCAGTAGTACCACAGGGGGCTGGGAGACCCAGTACTTC

v_gene: TRBV9
j_gene: TRBJ2-7
d_gene: -
abundance: -
CDR3aa: CASSVGGSRSEQYF
CDR3nt: TGTGCCAGCAGCGTAGGAGGAAGTCGGAGCGAGCAGTACTTC

v_gene: TRBV11-2
j_gene: TRBJ2-1
d_gene: -
abundance: -
CDR3aa: CASSFNARRDEQFF
CDR3nt: TGTGCCAGCAGCTTTAATGCAAGGAGGGATGAGCAGTTCTTC

v_gene: TRBV12-5
j_gene: TRBJ2-1
d_gene: -
abundance: few
CDR3aa: CASGRLGPSYNEQFF
CDR3nt: TGTGCTAGTGGTCGTCTGGGGCCCTCCTACAATGAGCAGTTCTTC

v_gene: TRBV5-6
j_gene: TRBJ2-1
d_gene: TRBD1
abundance: -
CDR3aa: CASSPYLTGGFGNEQFF
CDR3nt: TGTGCCAGCAGCCCCTACCTCACAGGGGGCTTTGGGAATGAGCAGTTCTTC

v_gene: TRBV5-1
j_gene: TRBJ2-7
d_gene: TRBD1
abundance: -
CDR3aa: CASSSRPGTGSEQYF
CDR3nt: TGCGCCAGCAGCTCACGGCCCGGGACAGGGAGTGAGCAGTACTTC

v_gene: TRBV5-1
j_gene: TRBJ2-4
d_gene: TRBD1
abundance: -
CDR3aa: CASGTGEAKNIQYF
CDR3nt: TGCGCCAGCGGGACAGGGGAAGCCAAAAACATTCAGTACTTC

v_gene: TRBV28
j_gene: TRBJ1-2
d_gene: TRBD1
abundance: -
CDR3aa: CASSPRQGYGYGYTF
CDR3nt: TGTGCCAGCAGTCCCCGACAGGGATACGGCTATGGCTACACCTTC

v_gene: TRBV27
j_gene: TRBJ1-5
d_gene: TRBD1
abundance: -
CDR3aa: CASSPSGTGGGSQPQHF
CDR3nt: TGTGCCAGCAGCCCTAGTGGGACAGGGGGCGGGAGTCAGCCCCAGCATTTT

v_gene: TRBV9
j_gene: TRBJ1-5
d_gene: -
abundance: once
CDR3aa: CASSPGGEVSQPQHF
CDR3nt: TGTGCCAGCAGCCCAGGAGGAGAAGTGAGTCAGCCCCAGCATTTT

v_gene: TRBV9
j_gene: TRBJ1-1
d_gene: -
abundance: -
CDR3aa: CASSVGFGRNTEAFF
CDR3nt: TGTGCCAGCAGCGTAGGATTCGGGAGGAACACTGAAGCTTTCTTT

v_gene: TRBV19
j_gene: TRBJ2-2
d_gene: TRBD2
abundance: -
CDR3aa: CAARGRAGELFF
CDR3nt: TGTGCCGCCCGGGGGAGGGCCGGGGAGCTGTTTTTT

v_gene: TRBV10-1
j_gene: TRBJ1-2
d_gene: -
abundance: -
CDR3aa: CASSENRVRGYTF
CDR3nt: TGCGCCAGCAGTGAGAACAGGGTACGCGGCTACACCTTC

v_gene: TRBV7-9
j_gene: TRBJ1-1
d_gene: -
abundance: -
CDR3aa: CASSFYRDTQIQAFF
CDR3nt: TGTGCCAGCAGCTTTTACCGGGACACCCAAATTCAAGCTTTCTTT

v_gene: TRBV5-4
j_gene: TRBJ2-7
d_gene: -
abundance: once
CDR3aa: CASSLVGGREQYF
CDR3nt: TGTGCCAGCAGCTTGGTTGGGGGGAGGGAGCAGTACTTC

v_gene: TRBV10-1
j_gene: TRBJ2-1
d_gene: TRBD1
abundance: few
CDR3aa: CASSEGQGVYEQFF
CDR3nt: TGCGCCAGCAGTGAAGGACAGGGGGTATATGAGCAGTTCTTC

v_gene: TRBV5-8
j_gene: TRBJ1-5
d_gene: -
abundance: -
CDR3aa: CASGPDTSNQPQHF
CDR3nt: TGTGCCAGCGGGCCCGATACTAGCAATCAGCCCCAGCATTTT

v_gene: TRBV7-3
j_gene: TRBJ2-1
d_gene: TRBD2
abundance: many
CDR3aa: CASSPRGGSSYNEQFF
CDR3nt: TGTGCCAGCAGCCCTCGCGGGGGGAGCTCCTACAATGAGCAGTTCTTC

v_gene: TRBV12-5
j_gene: TRBJ2-7
d_gene: TRBD2
abundance: -
CDR3aa: CASGLVIAGVTYEQYF
CDR3nt: TGTGCTAGTGGTTTGGTTATAGCGGGAGTAACCTACGAGCAGTACTTC

v_gene: TRBV5-6
j_gene: TRBJ1-5
d_gene: -
abundance: -
CDR3aa: CASSLRGGVGGQPQHF
CDR3nt: TGTGCCAGCAGCTTGAGAGGCGGGGTGGGGGGACAGCCCCAGCATTTT

v_gene: TRBV27
j_gene: TRBJ1-2
d_gene: -
abundance: -
CDR3aa: CASSPREYGGYTF
CDR3nt: TGTGCCAGCAGCCCCAGGGAATACGGGGGCTACACCTTC

v_gene: TRBV29-1
j_gene: TRBJ2-5
d_gene: -
abundance: -
CDR3aa: CSVTGYSETQYF
CDR3nt: TGCAGCGTTACAGGGTATTCGGAGACCCAGTACTTC

v_gene: TRBV30
j_gene: TRBJ1-4
d_gene: -
abundance: -
CDR3aa: CAWRSTASLFF
CDR3nt: TGTGCCTGGAGATCGACAGCCAGTTTATTTTTT

v_gene: TRBV27
j_gene: TRBJ2-7
d_gene: TRBD1
abundance: -
CDR3aa: CASSLRGQSSYEQYF
CDR3nt: TGTGCCAGCAGTTTAAGGGGACAGTCCTCCTACGAGCAGTACTTC

v_gene: TRBV19
j_gene: TRBJ2-3
d_gene: TRBD2
abundance: -
CDR3aa: CASSIAGGSDTQYF
CDR3nt: TGTGCCAGTAGTATAGCGGGAGGTTCAGATACGCAGTATTTT

v_gene: TRBV6-1
j_gene: TRBJ1-2
d_gene: -
abundance: once
CDR3aa: CASSEAVYWGATYGYTF
CDR3nt: TGTGCCAGCAGTGAAGCGGTATATTGGGGAGCTACCTATGGCTACACCTTC

v_gene: TRBV4-2
j_gene: TRBJ2-7
d_gene: -
abundance: few
CDR3aa: CASSQESGSSYEQYF
CDR3nt: TGTGCCAGCAGCCAAGAATCGGGGTCCTCCTACGAGCAGTACTTC

v_gene: TRBV28
j_gene: TRBJ1-2
d_gene: -
abundance: -
CDR3aa: CASRTTNYGYTF
CDR3nt: TGTGCCAGCAGGACTACTAACTATGGCTACACCTTC

v_gene: TRBV2
j_gene: TRBJ2-7
d_gene: -
abundance: -
CDR3aa: CASSESRVGEQYF
CDR3nt: TGTGCCAGCAGTGAAAGCAGGGTTGGCGAGCAGTACTTC

v_gene: TRBV9
j_gene: TRBJ2-3
d_gene: TRBD2
abundance: -
CDR3aa: CASSLGLAGGLADTQYF
CDR3nt: TGTGCCAGCAGCCTTGGACTAGCGGGGGGACTTGCAGATACGCAGTATTTT

v_gene: TRBV27
j_gene: TRBJ2-7
d_gene: TRBD2
abundance: -
CDR3aa: CASSSSGTSGNYEQYF
CDR3nt: TGTGCCAGCAGTTCCTCCGGGACTAGCGGGAACTACGAGCAGTACTTC

v_gene: TRBV5-1
j_gene: TRBJ2-7
d_gene: -
abundance: -
CDR3aa: CANQDFTSSYEQYF
CDR3nt: TGCGCCAACCAGGACTTCACTAGCTCCTACGAGCAGTACTTC

v_gene: TRBV30
j_gene: TRBJ2-7
d_gene: -
abundance: -
CDR3aa: CAWSQGGGAEQYF
CDR3nt: TGTGCCTGGAGCCAAGGTGGTGGGGCCGAGCAGTACTTC

v_gene: TRBV6-1
j_gene: TRBJ2-1
d_gene: -
abundance: -
CDR3aa: CASIRTTSYNEQFF
CDR3nt: TGTGCCAGCATCCGGACTACCTCCTACAATGAGCAGTTCTTC

v_gene: TRBV27
j_gene: TRBJ2-1
d_gene: TRBD1
abundance: -
CDR3aa: CASRTGGFFNEQFF
CDR3nt: TGTGCCAGTCGGACAGGGGGTTTTTTCAATGAGCAGTTCTTC

v_gene: TRBV13
j_gene: TRBJ1-2
d_gene: TRBD1
abundance: -
CDR3aa: CASSLGQGTNYGYTF
CDR3nt: TGTGCCAGCAGCTTAGGACAGGGGACTAACTATGGCTACACCTTC

v_gene: TRBV2
j_gene: TRBJ1-1
d_gene: TRBD1
abundance: -
CDR3aa: CASSDGTGGEAFF
CDR3nt: TGTGCCAGCAGTGACGGGACAGGCGGTGAAGCTTTCTTT

v_gene: TRBV6-6
j_gene: TRBJ1-2
d_gene: TRBD1
abundance: -
CDR3aa: CASSYDRVPLYGYTF
CDR3nt: TGTGCCAGCAGTTACGACAGGGTTCCCTTGTATGGCTACACCTTC

v_gene: TRBV5-6
j_gene: TRBJ1-2
d_gene: TRBD1
abundance: -
CDR3aa: CASSLGQGALGYTF
CDR3nt: TGTGCCAGCAGCTTGGGACAGGGGGCCCTTGGCTACACCTTC

v_gene: TRBV11-2
j_gene: TRBJ2-4
d_gene: TRBD1
abundance: -
CDR3aa: CASSFIRGREIIQYF
CDR3nt: TGTGCCAGCAGCTTCATCAGGGGGCGGGAAATCATTCAGTACTTC

v_gene: TRBV5-6
j_gene: TRBJ2-1
d_gene: -
abundance: once
CDR3aa: CASRDSRVYNEQFF
CDR3nt: TGTGCCAGCAGGGACTCTCGGGTGTACAATGAGCAGTTCTTC

v_gene: TRBV7-7
j_gene: TRBJ2-1
d_gene: TRBD1
abundance: -
CDR3aa: CASSPGTGPNEQFF
CDR3nt: TGTGCTAGCAGCCCCGGGACAGGGCCCAATGAGCAGTTCTTC

v_gene: TRBV11-2
j_gene: TRBJ2-6
d_gene: TRBD1
abundance: -
CDR3aa: CASSGWDRGSSGANVLTF
CDR3nt: TGTGCCAGCAGCGGATGGGACAGGGGGAGCTCTGGGGCCAACGTCCTGACTTTC

v_gene: TRBV7-8
j_gene: TRBJ1-2
d_gene: TRBD1
abundance: -
CDR3aa: CASRPNRDRGGGYTF
CDR3nt: TGTGCCAGCAGACCAAACCGGGACAGGGGTGGGGGCTACACCTTC

v_gene: TRBV7-3
j_gene: TRBJ2-3
d_gene: -
abundance: -
CDR3aa: CASSPSSGVSTDTQYF
CDR3nt: TGTGCCAGCAGCCCCTCATCAGGGGTGAGCACAGATACGCAGTATTTT

v_gene: TRBV10-3
j_gene: TRBJ2-1
d_gene: -
abundance: -
CDR3aa: CAISDLRESNEQFF
CDR3nt: TGTGCCATCAGTGATTTGAGGGAGAGCAATGAGCAGTTCTTC